The 13 T cell receptor beta chains given below trace back to one sample, sequenced in a study of blood T cell repertoires in COVID-19. Repertoires were generated with immunoSEQ multiplex PCR, while TCRdb's copy carries only in-frame clones and drops some. The profile covers around 460,000 clones, with 70% to 90% appearing a single time and 0.75% to 0.85% taken by the ten largest. Source material: peripheral blood. These receptors all stem from a young man with COVID-19, enrolled during active disease.

This clone has only one observation. The rearrangement uses TRBV13 and TRBJ1-2, with D possibly TRBD1 on 6 matching bases. Germline CDR1 PRHDT, CDR2 FYEKMQ (reference sequence). The length of the CDR3 is 13 residues. Trimming took off 4 bases at V and 7 bases at J, with 13 bases between the two ends. The CDR3 DNA reads TGTGCCAGCAGCTCCACAGGGTTAGGTGGCTACACCTTC. It encodes CASSSTGLGGYTF.

This clone was detected only once. The rearrangement links TRBV19 to TRBJ1-2; a possible D gene is TRBD1 (6 bases). CDR3 length equals 15 residues. Germline V gene lookup returns CDR1 LNHDA and CDR2 SQIVND (reference sequence). V shed 7 bases and J shed 2 bases, with 17 bases lying between them. CDR3 in DNA: TGTGCCAGTACCGCGCGCAGGGGCGAAAACTATGGCTACACCTTC. The encoded protein is CASTARRGENYGYTF.

The chain links TRBV4-1 to TRBJ2-5, with 14 bases aligning to TRBD2. V gave up 1 base and J gave up 5 bases; unmatched junction bases: 9. The CDR3 contains 18 residues. Germline assignment: CDR1 MGHRA and CDR2 YSYEKL. The CDR3 protein is CASSQATSGGVVTETQYF. The DNA for the CDR3 is TGCGCCAGCAGCCAAGCGACTAGCGGGGGGGTTGTTACGGAGACCCAGTACTTC.

The chain uses TRBV18 and TRBJ1-5; D is uncertain. CDR3 length equals 13 residues. Trimming removed 3 bases from V and 6 bases from J, with 9 bases in between. The germline gives CDR1 KGHSH, CDR2 LQKENI. In DNA form, the CDR3 reads TGTGCCAGCTCACCCGAGGTATCTCAGCCCCAGCATTTT. Residues: CASSPEVSQPQHF.

J is TRBJ2-7 and V is TRBV7-9, with 10 nucleotides matching TRBD1. V gave up 6 bases and J gave up 6 bases; unmatched junction bases: 8. CDR1 and CDR2 from the germline V gene are SEHNR and FQNEAQ (reference sequence). The CDR3 sequence is 14 residues long. The CDR3 coding sequence is TGTGCCAGCAGACCGGGACAGGGGTCCAGCGAGCAGTACTTC. This sequence encodes CASRPGQGSSEQYF.

This chain uses TRBV5-1 with TRBJ2-7, with 8 bases that match TRBD1. Looked up from germline, CDR1 is SGHRS and CDR2 is YFSETQ. CDR3 size: 14 residues. Losses at the gene ends were 8 bases for V and 5 bases for J; bases not matched to a gene: 12. CDR3 region: CASSLRAGGNEQYF. In DNA form, the CDR3 reads TGCGCCAGTTCTCTTCGGGCAGGGGGCAACGAGCAGTACTTC.

The CDR3 is CASSQGLLRRQNTGELFF. The CDR3 DNA reads as TGCGCCAGCAGCCAAGGCCTCCTGAGGCGCCAGAACACCGGGGAGCTGTTTTTT. V and J are TRBV4-1 and TRBJ2-2; D not certain. CDR3 length: 18 residues. Germline assignment: CDR1 MGHRA and CDR2 YSYEKL. V was trimmed by 1 base and J by 1 base, leaving 16 bases between them.

The rearrangement uses TRBV14 and TRBJ2-3, with D possibly being TRBD1 (5 bases). Germline CDR1 SGHDN, CDR2 FVKESK. The CDR3 totals 17 residues. V was shortened by 5 bases and J by 4 bases, with 22 bases between the two germline ends. This CDR3 is CASSIDQGWLSADTQYF. CDR3 in DNA: TGTGCCAGCAGCATAGACCAGGGATGGCTCTCGGCAGATACGCAGTATTTT.

As to this clone: This same CDR3 is encoded by further DNA sequences in the sample. This chain joins TRBV9 and TRBJ1-5, with TRBD1 identical over 7 bases. Losses at the gene ends were 4 bases for V and 4 bases for J; bases not matched to a gene: 8. CDR3 length: 15 amino acids. The germline gives CDR1 SGDLS, CDR2 YYNGEE. The CDR3: CASSPRDSWNQPQHF. DNA for the CDR3: TGTGCCAGCAGCCCCCGGGACAGTTGGAATCAGCCCCAGCATTTT.

This rearrangement joins TRBV6-5 to TRBJ1-2; D is unresolved. V lost 6 bases and J 1 base, leaving 12 bases between the germline ends. The CDR3 totals 14 residues. The V gene's germline CDR1 is MNHEY and CDR2 SVGAGI. In DNA, the CDR3 is TGTGCCAGCAGGGAGGCAGCCGTTAACTATGGCTACACCTTC. Encoded protein: CASREAAVNYGYTF.

The rearrangement links TRBV3-1 (or the pseudogene TRBV3-2) to TRBJ1-4; TRBD1 matches 9 bases. This CDR3 spans 14 amino acids. CDR1 LGHDT and CDR2 YNNKEL come from the germline V gene (reference sequence). V shed 6 bases, J shed 5 bases, and the junction held 4 bases outside the gene matches. This CDR3 reads CASRETGGNEKLFF. In DNA form, the CDR3 reads TGTGCCAGCAGAGAAACAGGGGGCAATGAAAAACTGTTTTTT.

This clone was seen a single time. The chain links TRBV27 to TRBJ2-1; D is ambiguous. The CDR3 sequence is 13 residues long. Per germline, CDR1 MNHEY and CDR2 SMNVEV (reference sequence). Trimming pared 5 bases from V and 5 bases from J, leaving 10 bases between. In DNA, the CDR3 is TGTGCCAGCAGTCTAAGTCGAAACAATGAGCAGTTCTTC. This codes for CASSLSRNNEQFF.

The chain has TRBV19 and TRBJ2-1; 8 positions match TRBD2. Germline CDR1 and CDR2: LNHDA and SQIVND (reference sequence). The CDR3 length is 15 residues. J lost 5 bases, V lost 6 bases, and 9 bases had no gene match. Written as DNA, the CDR3 is TGTGCCAGTAGCATACTAGCGGTCAGGAACAATGAGCAGTTCTTC. Translation gives CASSILAVRNNEQFF. The full variable domain, with the rest looked up from reference TRBV19 and TRBJ2-1, is DGGITQSPKYLFRKEGQNVTLSCEQNLNHDAMYWYRQDPGQGLRLIYYSQIVNDFQKGDIAEGYSVSREKKESFPLTVTSAQKNPTAFYLCASSILAVRNNEQFFGPGTRLTVL.